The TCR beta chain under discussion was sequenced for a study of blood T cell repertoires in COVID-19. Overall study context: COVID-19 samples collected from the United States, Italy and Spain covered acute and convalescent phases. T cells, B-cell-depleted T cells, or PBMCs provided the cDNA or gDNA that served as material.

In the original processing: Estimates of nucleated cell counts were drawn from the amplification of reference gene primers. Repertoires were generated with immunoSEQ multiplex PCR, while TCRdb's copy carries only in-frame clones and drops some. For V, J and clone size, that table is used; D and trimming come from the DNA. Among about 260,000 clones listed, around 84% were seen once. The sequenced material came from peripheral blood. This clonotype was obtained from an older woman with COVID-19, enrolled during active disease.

CDR3 in amino acids: CASSLLSTGGRNEQFF. CDR3 coding DNA: TGTGCCAGCAGTTTACTCAGTACAGGGGGCCGGAATGAGCAGTTCTTC. The chain has TRBV28 and TRBJ2-1; 9 bases match TRBD1. J was trimmed by 7 bases and V by 2 bases; bases with no gene match: 9. CDR1 is MDHEN, CDR2 SYDVKM, per germline. The CDR3 has 16 amino acids.